This T cell receptor beta chain was documented in a study of cytomegalovirus exposure and HLA in healthy donors. Across the whole study: Early release data held some 80 million unique TCRs from HLA-typed donors. General study findings and limits: As a later analysis showed, several of the most significant clusters appeared to be linked to common viral pathogens. TCR beta chains numbering some 160 were designated cytomegalovirus-associated.

Concerning this clone itself: What it recognizes is unknown.

At collection, donors were nominally healthy, but unrecorded immune exposures were probable. The CDR3 covers 10 residues. Germline lookup yields CDR1 SGHAT and CDR2 FQNNGV. The PCR was carried out with 60 Vbeta primers and 13 Jbeta primers. Method: immunoSEQ multiplex PCR; TCRdb's copy keeps in-frame clones and lacks some. The data show 180,000 or so clones, with 82% seen just once and over 1.5% held by the top ten. This TCR came from a man aged 35-49 years in good health and CMV-seronegative. The chain employs TRBV11-2 and TRBJ1-1, with D possibly TRBD1 on 5 matching bases. Sequencing used PBMCs. The CDR3: CSGGDTEAFF. CDR3 nucleotide sequence: TGTAGTGGGGGGGACACTGAAGCTTTCTTT. Drawing the rest from reference TRBV11-2 and TRBJ1-1, the complete variable domain is EAGVAQSPRYKIIEKRQSVAFWCNPISGHATLYWYQQILGQGPKLLIQFQNNGVVDDSQLPKDRFSAERLKGVDSTLKIQPAKLEDSAVYLCSGGDTEAFFGQGTRLTVV.